These T cell receptor beta chains were read from a single sample in a study of identical twins. TCRdb passed the 5' RACE reads through MiXCR, listing each CDR3 protein once. The profile shows 450,000 to 650,000 distinct CDR3 sequences, about 15% of them singletons. The same sample was also studied in work on yellow fever vaccine responses in identical twins.

The material sequenced was CD4+ T cells sorted from blood. Receptors originate from a woman younger than 30 in good health. CDR3s include the opening cysteine and the closing phenylalanine or tryptophan.

TRBV29-1	TRBJ1-2	12	CSVAVGNYGYTF
TRBV10-3	TRBJ2-2	15	CAIRGQGAGTGELFF
TRBV5-1	TRBJ2-1	15	CASSGTGRTYNEQFF
TRBV10-3	TRBJ2-5	15	CAISEFTGTGETQYF
TRBV28	TRBJ2-1	13	CASWEPQNNEQFF
TRBV15	TRBJ2-5	14	CATSRMTGKETQYF
TRBV29-1	TRBJ2-1	12	CSVAGETNEQFF
TRBV27	TRBJ2-1	20	CASSSLHSSTSGGFSNEQFF
TRBV27	TRBJ1-2	19	CASSSTSLPRQGEIYGYTF
TRBV5-1	TRBJ2-5	15	CASSSGTLLQETQYF
TRBV5-5	TRBJ1-6	15	CASSPTGRDNSPLHF
TRBV7-2	TRBJ2-2	16	CASSLVGGRNTGELFF
TRBV24-1	TRBJ1-5	16	CATSDSRGRWNQPQHF
TRBV7-9	TRBJ1-1	13	CASSLISNTEAFF
TRBV2	TRBJ2-2	12	CASSELVGELFF
TRBV5-1	TRBJ2-3	17	CASSPGTSGRATDTQYF